The 11 T cell receptor beta chains reported below all come from one sample, sequenced in a study of OX40 agonist ivuxolimab in advanced cancers. The library was made by the immunoSEQ multiplex PCR assay. TCRdb provides this immuneACCESS table in a form limited to in-frame rearrangements. Some clones are lacking; in checked studies, under half of them reflect an unresolved V gene, and why the rest are absent is not known. The sample includes some 98,000 clones, with 85% to 95% observed a single time. The top ten clones comprise about 0.3% of the sample. Sequences were derived from CD4+ or CD8+ T cells sorted from blood, sampled in a trial of the OX40 agonist ivuxolimab. Receptor source: an adult with an advanced solid tumor such as melanoma, head and neck, liver or kidney cancer.

In this sample, this clone turned up once. The J gene is TRBJ2-1, the V gene TRBV4-2; D not certain. From germline, CDR1 is LGHNA and CDR2 YNFKEQ. The germline V and J ends were trimmed by 0 bases and 10 bases, with 22 bases remaining between them. There are 17 residues in the CDR3. The CDR3 DNA follows: TGTGCCAGCAGCCAAGAATCGCTAGGATGGCAGCTTGGGGAGCAGTTCTTC. Its protein product is CASSQESLGWQLGEQFF.

The chain carries TRBV6-5 and TRBJ1-6; D gene ambiguous. Germline V CDR1 and CDR2: MNHEY, SVGAGI. V was clipped by 0 bases and J by 7 bases, with 7 bases between them. The CDR3 covers 14 residues. CDR3 in DNA: TGTGCCAGCAGTTACTCGACGGAGAATTCACCCCTCCACTTT. Residues: CASSYSTENSPLHF.

The V call is TRBV2, the J call TRBJ1-1, with D possibly being TRBD1 (5 bases). Looked up from germline, CDR1 is SNHLY and CDR2 is FYNNEI. The CDR3 consists of 15 residues. V was shortened by 3 bases and J by 4 bases, with 15 bases between the two germline ends. In nucleotides, the CDR3 is TGTGCCAGCAGTGATCGGTCAGGGAGCGGCACTGAAGCTTTCTTT. Translated, it gives CASSDRSGSGTEAFF.

The rearrangement joins TRBV6-5 to TRBJ1-1; D is possibly TRBD1 (6 bases). The CDR3 is 15 residues long. Germline V lookup: CDR1 MNHEY, CDR2 SVGAGI. Trimming stripped 6 bases from V and 0 bases from J, with 14 bases between. The CDR3 sequence: CASSRPGHLNTEAFF. CDR3 nucleotide sequence: TGTGCCAGCAGCCGACCGGGACACCTGAACACTGAAGCTTTCTTT.

CDR3 loop: CATSSRLGGQGSYGYTF. DNA of the CDR3: TGTGCCACCAGCAGTCGACTGGGGGGACAGGGAAGCTATGGCTACACCTTC. The J gene is TRBJ1-2, the V gene TRBV15; TRBD1 aligns across 9 bases. Looked up from germline, CDR1 is LNHNV and CDR2 is YYDKDF (reference sequence). V lost 3 bases to trimming and J lost 4 bases; unmatched junction nucleotides: 12. The CDR3 is made up of 17 amino acids. The full variable domain, its missing parts supplied by reference TRBV15 and TRBJ1-2, is DAMVIQNPRYQVTQFGKPVTLSCSQTLNHNVMYWYQQKSSQAPKLLFHYYDKDFNNEADTPDNFQSRRPNTSFCFLDIRSPGLGDTAMYLCATSSRLGGQGSYGYTFGSGTRLTVV.

V and J are TRBV28 and TRBJ1-4; no firm D call. This CDR3 has 12 amino acids. V lost 11 bases and J 0 bases, leaving 7 bases between the germline ends. Germline-derived CDR1 and CDR2 are MDHEN and SYDVKM. This chain's CDR3 is CAAQATNEKLFF. Here the CDR3 DNA reads TGTGCCGCCCAGGCAACTAATGAAAAACTGTTTTTT.

The chain is built from TRBV11-1 and TRBJ1-6; D possibly corresponds to TRBD1 (5 bases). Germline-derived CDR1 and CDR2 are SGHAT and FQDESV (reference sequence). The CDR3 is made up of 13 amino acids. The V end lost 8 bases, the J end lost 10 bases, and 15 bases lay between the germline ends. The CDR3 protein is CASQGDPGSPLHF. The DNA for the CDR3 is TGTGCCAGCCAGGGAGATCCCGGGTCACCCCTCCACTTT. The whole variable domain, filled in from reference TRBV11-1 and TRBJ1-6, reads EAEVAQSPRYKITEKSQAVAFWCDPISGHATLYWYRQILGQGPELLVQFQDESVVDDSQLPKDRFSAERLKGVDSTLKIQPAELGDSAMYLCASQGDPGSPLHFGNGTRLTVT.

This chain links TRBV4-1 with TRBJ1-6; D uncertain. The length of the CDR3 is 17 residues. The V gene's germline CDR1 is MGHRA and CDR2 YSYEKL. V gave up 0 bases and J gave up 4 bases, with 13 bases separating them. The CDR3 region has the DNA TGCGCCAGCAGCCAAGATGCGGCCGACGGGTATAATTCACCCCTCCACTTT. Translation gives CASSQDAADGYNSPLHF.

V and J are TRBV4-1 and TRBJ2-1, with TRBD2 matching over 8 bases. Germline V lookup: CDR1 MGHRA, CDR2 YSYEKL. This CDR3 spans 16 amino acids. After removal of 5 bases from V and 1 base from J, the junction contained 7 bases not matched to a gene. In DNA form, the CDR3 reads TGCGCCAGCAGCACCAGCGGGAGAGTATCCTACAATGAGCAGTTCTTC. Encoded protein: CASSTSGRVSYNEQFF.

The chain recombines TRBV9 with TRBJ1-5, with TRBD1 matching over 10 bases. CDR3 length: 15 residues. V lost 4 bases and J lost 2; bases outside the gene matches: 3. CDR1 and CDR2 from the germline V gene are SGDLS and YYNGEE. In nucleotides, the CDR3 is TGTGCCAGCAGCACGGGGACAGGGGGCAATCAGCCCCAGCATTTT. Amino acid sequence: CASSTGTGGNQPQHF.

V gene TRBV6-5 combines with J gene TRBJ2-5, with D unresolved. Trimming stripped 6 bases from V and 6 bases from J, with 11 bases between. The CDR3 has 12 amino acids. CDR1 is MNHEY, CDR2 SVGAGI, per germline. The CDR3 DNA is TGTGCCAGCAGCTACCGCGATCAGACCCAGTACTTC. It encodes CASSYRDQTQYF.